Listed below are T cell receptor beta chains from one sample, sequenced in a study of Graves' ophthalmopathy and Graves' hyperthyroidism. Each CDR3 protein is one row after TCRdb ran MiXCR on the multiplex PCR reads. The sample carries over 650,000 distinct CDR3 sequences, roughly 39% recorded once. The sequencing input was peripheral blood. The origin of the receptors is an adult man with Graves' ophthalmopathy. Both conserved end residues are trimmed from each CDR3. The D gene is left open where the match is weak.

j_gene | v_gene | d_gene | CDR3aa
TRBJ1-6 | TRBV10-3 | NA | ATGGYDRFNSPLH
TRBJ1-1 | TRBV19 | NA | ASSASGVNTEAF
TRBJ2-3 | TRBV7-2 | TRBD2 | ASSMGLASDTQY
TRBJ2-3 | TRBV13 | NA | ASSLGQADTQY
TRBJ2-7 | TRBV20-1 | NA | SASGGSEQY
TRBJ1-5 | TRBV20-1 | NA | SAREGEVSQPQH
TRBJ2-5 | TRBV7-9 | TRBD2 | ASSLRLAGGPRETQY
TRBJ2-5 | TRBV29-1 | NA | SVDDVLLQETQY
TRBJ1-1 | TRBV30 | NA | AWSAFENTEAF
TRBJ1-1 | TRBV10-3 | TRBD1 | ANWTGKDTEAF
TRBJ1-5 | TRBV7-6 | NA | ASSVLGREGQPQH
TRBJ1-1 | TRBV19 | NA | ASSIDRDTEAF
TRBJ1-6 | TRBV15 | NA | ATSSDPDSPLH
TRBJ1-1 | TRBV19 | NA | ASRGGGFEAF
TRBJ1-1 | TRBV7-3 | NA | ASKPGEGPMNTEAF
TRBJ1-1 | TRBV27 | NA | ASSLWQKNTEAF
TRBJ1-1 | TRBV25-1 | NA | ASFGTANTEAF
TRBJ2-5 | TRBV20-1 | NA | SAPRSGWTQY
TRBJ2-7 | TRBV19 | NA | ASSTISGGDEQY
TRBJ2-7 | TRBV6-4 | NA | ASSPQYGTPYEQY
TRBJ2-3 | TRBV29-1 | TRBD2 | SALAGASSSTDTQY
TRBJ1-4 | TRBV7-9 | TRBD1 | ASSFEGGFNEKLF
TRBJ1-2 | TRBV20-1 | NA | SASGGYGYT
TRBJ1-3 | TRBV12-3/TRBV12-4 | NA | ASSFPGNTIY
TRBJ2-7 | TRBV12-3/TRBV12-4 | TRBD1 | ASSFLTGGVSEQY
TRBJ2-2 | TRBV20-1 | NA | SARSRSTGELF
TRBJ2-6 | TRBV29-1 | TRBD1 | SVEGQGTKGTSANVLT
TRBJ1-5 | TRBV10-3 | TRBD1 | AINGQGLTQPQH
TRBJ2-7 | TRBV4-1 | NA | ASSQRRGVYEQY
TRBJ2-7 | TRBV7-2 | NA | ASSLVGAVSEQY
TRBJ1-6 | TRBV7-9 | TRBD1 | ASSLGTGDASPLH
TRBJ2-5 | TRBV5-4 | NA | ASSPPGGWGETQY
TRBJ1-6 | TRBV25-1 | TRBD1 | ASRQGAPRNSPLH
TRBJ2-2 | TRBV20-1 | NA | SAQASPSWGTSTEETGELF
TRBJ1-4 | TRBV7-6 | NA | ASSLGYVALGEKLC
TRBJ1-1 | TRBV3-1 | NA | ASSLSSPVNTEAF
TRBJ1-2 | TRBV16 | NA | ASSQSGGLYGYT
TRBJ1-2 | TRBV29-1 | NA | SVEDVKGVNYGYT
TRBJ1-5 | TRBV27 | NA | ASSSWEDQPQH
TRBJ2-7 | TRBV25-1 | NA | ASSEGIYEQY
TRBJ1-2 | TRBV13 | NA | ASSQSRAGPLNYGYT
TRBJ1-5 | TRBV7-2 | NA | ASSTRARNQPQH
TRBJ1-6 | TRBV25-1 | NA | ASRIGGADNSPLH
TRBJ1-5 | TRBV12-5 | TRBD1 | ASGLIGTGRLYSNQPQH
TRBJ1-4 | TRBV5-1 | NA | ASSLRRINTNEKLF
TRBJ2-2 | TRBV29-1 | NA | SVDFGRGAGELF
TRBJ1-2 | TRBV29-1 | TRBD1 | SAQGPEGYGYT
TRBJ1-5 | TRBV29-1 | TRBD1 | SVVETGSNQPQH
TRBJ1-6 | TRBV11-3 | TRBD1 | ASSPDREGSPLH
TRBJ2-7 | TRBV20-1 | NA | SASESREGHFYEQY
TRBJ2-3 | TRBV5-1 | TRBD2 | ASTSSGGADTQY
TRBJ1-5 | TRBV24-1 | NA | ATTGGLNQPQH